The rows below give T cell receptor beta chains drawn from one sample of a study of T cell responses to AZD1222 COVID-19 vaccine. Assay: immunoSEQ multiplex PCR; the TCRdb copy retains only in-frame clones and omits some. The table includes approximately 110,000 clones, about 95% detected once. The sample here was peripheral blood, taken on day 0 of AZD1222 vaccination. These receptors all come from an adult in good health. Each CDR3 is given with its conserved first and last residue. Each record gives: V gene, D gene, J gene, clone size, CDR3 DNA, CDR3 protein. D genes are given only for firm matches. Size is stated for part of the rows, as once, few or many counts, or as a class when the clone is expanded.

v_call: TRBV19
d_call: TRBD1
j_call: TRBJ1-5
clone_size: NA
cdr3_nt: TGTGCCAGTAGTATTTTATCAGGGGGCGGTCAGCCCCAGCATTTT
cdr3_aa: CASSILSGGGQPQHF

v_call: TRBV28
d_call: NA
j_call: TRBJ2-5
clone_size: NA
cdr3_nt: TGTGCCAGCAGGTCTAAAGAGACCCAGTACTTC
cdr3_aa: CASRSKETQYF

v_call: TRBV9
d_call: NA
j_call: TRBJ2-3
clone_size: NA
cdr3_nt: TGTGCCAGCAGCCCCCGATCCGGGGGCACAGATACGCAGTATTTT
cdr3_aa: CASSPRSGGTDTQYF

v_call: TRBV4-1
d_call: NA
j_call: TRBJ2-7
clone_size: once
cdr3_nt: TGCGCCAGCAGCCAAGAGGGGCGGGCCTACGAGCAGTACTTC
cdr3_aa: CASSQEGRAYEQYF

v_call: TRBV4-3
d_call: TRBD1
j_call: TRBJ1-2
clone_size: NA
cdr3_nt: TGCGCCAGCAGCCAAGAGAATGCGGACAGGGGGCGCAAGGGGGTATTAAATGGCTACACCTTC
cdr3_aa: CASSQENADRGRKGVLNGYTF

v_call: TRBV5-1
d_call: TRBD2
j_call: TRBJ2-7
clone_size: NA
cdr3_nt: TGCGCCAGCAGCTTAACTAGCGGGAGTAATGAGCAGTACTTC
cdr3_aa: CASSLTSGSNEQYF

v_call: TRBV10-3
d_call: NA
j_call: TRBJ1-6
clone_size: once
cdr3_nt: TGTGCCATCAGTGAAGGGGGAGGTTCTTCACCCCTCCACTTT
cdr3_aa: CAISEGGGSSPLHF

v_call: TRBV11-3
d_call: NA
j_call: TRBJ2-5
clone_size: NA
cdr3_nt: TGTGCCAGCAGCTTCTCGGAGACCCAGTACTTC
cdr3_aa: CASSFSETQYF

v_call: TRBV30
d_call: NA
j_call: TRBJ1-1
clone_size: NA
cdr3_nt: TGTGCCTCCTCCGTGGGGAGGGGCGTATCTGAAGCTTTCTTT
cdr3_aa: CASSVGRGVSEAFF

v_call: TRBV5-1
d_call: NA
j_call: TRBJ2-3
clone_size: NA
cdr3_nt: TGCGCCAGCAGCTTGGGAGCGGCCACAGATACGCAGTATTTT
cdr3_aa: CASSLGAATDTQYF

v_call: TRBV7-9
d_call: NA
j_call: TRBJ1-4
clone_size: NA
cdr3_nt: TGTGCCAGCAGCTCCTCTCGGGACGGTTTAACTAATGAAAAACTGTTTTTT
cdr3_aa: CASSSSRDGLTNEKLFF

v_call: TRBV4-3
d_call: NA
j_call: TRBJ1-2
clone_size: NA
cdr3_nt: TGCGCCAGCAGCCAAGAATCTACTAACTATGGCTACACCTTC
cdr3_aa: CASSQESTNYGYTF

v_call: TRBV5-1
d_call: TRBD2
j_call: TRBJ2-7
clone_size: NA
cdr3_nt: TGCGCCAGCAGCTTGTCGGGCGGGAGGGCCGGTCTATCCTACGAGCAGTACTTC
cdr3_aa: CASSLSGGRAGLSYEQYF

v_call: TRBV15
d_call: NA
j_call: TRBJ2-3
clone_size: NA
cdr3_nt: TGTGCCACCAGCCGGCGCTTGCTTGGGGTATGGGACACAGATACGCAGTATTTT
cdr3_aa: CATSRRLLGVWDTDTQYF